The 30 T cell receptor beta chains below were found in one sample sequenced in a study of T cell repertoires in cytomegalovirus infection (dated by TCRdb to the late 2010s). TCRdb shows the sequencer as Illumina HiSeq 1500. The public reads were run again by TCRdb, first through fastp at Q25 and then through MiXCR, and only productive beta chains were kept. Identical CDR3 proteins give one entry, which carries the most common genes and DNA. The sample has about 130,000 distinct CDR3 sequences on record, 32% of them singletons. Of the sample, 58% is held by the ten largest clones. This sample's treatment or condition label indicates: in vitro stimulation with specific CMV peptide epitopes to enrich CMV-specific T cells. Their target antigens are unknown. The source was CD8+ T cells from cultured PBMCs, collected from culture after CMV antigen stimulation. The receptor source for this set is a human donor in good health (CMV status not recorded). Some clones in this sample may be carry-over from other donors' samples.

This clonotype came up a few times. J is TRBJ2-3 and V is TRBV6-2 or TRBV6-3, with D perhaps matching TRBD2 (6 bases). The CDR3 is 14 amino acids. The V end lost 5 bases, the J end lost 1 base, and 10 bases lay between the germline ends. Germline CDR1 MNHEY, CDR2 SVGEGT. Written as DNA, the CDR3 is TGTGCCAGCAGTGCCCGACTAGGCACAGATACGCAGTATTTT. Translated, it gives CASSARLGTDTQYF.

The V and J genes are TRBV11-2 and TRBJ2-3; 10 nucleotides match TRBD2. Germline CDR1 SGHAT, CDR2 FQNNGV. Unmatched junction bases numbered 11, after V lost 1 base and J lost 4 bases. This CDR3 comprises 18 residues. CDR3 DNA sequence: TGTGCCAGCAGCTTAGCGCCTAGCGGGGGAAATGGTGCAGATACGCAGTATTTT. Protein sequence: CASSLAPSGGNGADTQYF.

The rearrangement uses TRBV6-1 and TRBJ1-5; the D is unclear. Between the trimmed V and J ends, which lost 0 bases and 4 bases, there was a span of 13 bases. Germline CDR1 reads MNHNS; CDR2 reads SASEGT. The CDR3 is 16 amino acids. CDR3 loop: CASSEALWQRNQPQHF. CDR3 DNA sequence: TGTGCCAGCAGTGAAGCCTTGTGGCAGAGAAATCAGCCCCAGCATTTT.

V gene TRBV4-2 combines with J gene TRBJ2-1, with TRBD2 matching 10 bases. Per germline, CDR1 LGHNA and CDR2 YNFKEQ. The CDR3 is 17 amino acids. J lost 8 bases, V lost 0 bases, and 10 bases had no gene match. The CDR3 DNA is TGTGCCAGCAGCCAAGATTGGGGACTAGCGCCCAGGGATGAGCAGTTCTTC. Translated: CASSQDWGLAPRDEQFF.

V is TRBV12-3 or TRBV12-4 and J is TRBJ1-2, with TRBD1 as a possible D gene (6 bases). V lost 6 bases to trimming and J lost 0 bases, with 11 bases between them. CDR3 size: 14 residues. Here the CDR3 reads CASSSQGTNYGYTF. The CDR3 DNA follows: TGTGCCAGCAGCTCACAGGGAACTAACTATGGCTACACCTTC.

This clonotype was seen a few times. The chain has TRBV7-2 and TRBJ1-5; unclear D gene. The V gene's germline CDR1 is SGHTA and CDR2 FQGNSA. The germline V and J ends were trimmed by 1 base and 0 bases, with 7 bases remaining between them. CDR3 length equals 15 residues. In DNA, the CDR3 is TGTGCCAGCAGCTTAGAGGGATTTAGCAATCAGCCCCAGCATTTT. This codes for CASSLEGFSNQPQHF. The full variable domain, in which reference TRBV7-2 and TRBJ1-5 provide the parts outside the CDR3, is GAGVSQSPSNKVTEKGKDVELRCDPISGHTALYWYRQSLGQGLEFLIYFQGNSAPDKSGLPSDRFSAERTGGSVSTLTIQRTQQEDSAVYLCASSLEGFSNQPQHFGDGTRLSIL.

This chain joins TRBV11-1 and TRBJ2-1, with a tentative D call TRBD1 (5 bases). Germline values: CDR1 SGHAT, CDR2 FQDESV (reference sequence). Between the trimmed V and J ends, which lost 2 bases and 5 bases, there was a span of 13 bases. The CDR3 loop spans 15 amino acids. This CDR3 is CASSLLRGSDNEQFF. The CDR3 nucleotides are TGTGCCAGCAGCTTATTAAGGGGATCGGACAATGAGCAGTTCTTC.

The J gene is TRBJ2-7, the V gene TRBV7-9; no definite D call. The CDR3 sequence is 14 residues long. Germline loops: CDR1 SEHNR, CDR2 FQNEAQ (reference sequence). V was clipped by 4 bases and J by 6 bases, with 16 bases between them. DNA of the CDR3: TGTGCCAGCAGCTCAGGCAATTCGGGTGCCGAGCAGTACTTC. Translating it yields CASSSGNSGAEQYF.

This clonotype was detected ten times or more. This sequence joins TRBV6-1 and TRBJ2-3, with D possibly being TRBD1 or TRBD2 (5 bases each). V was clipped by 5 bases and J by 4 bases, with 19 bases between them. The CDR3 extends over 16 amino acids. CDR1 is MNHNS, CDR2 SASEGT, per germline. CDR3: CASSPPRGRGPDTQYF. The CDR3 DNA follows: TGTGCCAGCAGTCCCCCCCGGGGCCGCGGACCAGATACGCAGTATTTT.

This clonotype was counted at least ten times. A read error may account for a junction end that differs from germline. The chain couples TRBV6-2 or TRBV6-3 to TRBJ1-5, with D possibly TRBD1 on 5 matching bases. The CDR3 sequence is 15 residues long. The germline V gene has CDR1 MNHEY and CDR2 SVGEGT. Written as DNA, the CDR3 is TGTGCCAGCAGCTACTTCAGGGAGGCCGATCAGCCCCAGCATTTT. Encoded protein: CASSYFREADQPQHF.

J is TRBJ2-5 and V is TRBV6-6, with D perhaps TRBD2 (6 bases). The CDR3 is 17 residues long. Germline values: CDR1 MNHNY, CDR2 SVGAGI (reference sequence). Trimming left V 2 bases short and J 3 bases short, with 19 bases between. The CDR3 sequence: CASSYDLSGLGEETQYF. CDR3 coding DNA: TGTGCCAGCAGTTACGACCTCAGCGGGCTCGGCGAAGAGACCCAGTACTTC.

This clonotype was seen a few times. The chain is built from TRBV6-1 and TRBJ2-5; D is tentatively TRBD1 or TRBD2 (5 bases each). This CDR3 spans 14 amino acids. V was trimmed by 5 bases and J by 4 bases, leaving 14 bases between them. Per germline, CDR1 MNHNS and CDR2 SASEGT. The CDR3 DNA reads TGTGCCAGCAGTTTACTTAGGGACGGAGAGACCCAGTACTTC. As protein: CASSLLRDGETQYF.

This clonotype was detected a few times. The chain links TRBV7-4 to TRBJ2-3; no firm D call. The CDR3 totals 17 residues. The V end lost 2 bases, the J end lost 6 bases, and 21 bases lay between the germline ends. Germline CDR1 SGHVT, CDR2 SQSDAQ. The DNA for the CDR3 is TGTGCCAGCAGCTTATCGGCCGGATTGTTAGCTAGGGATACGCAGTATTTT. Protein: CASSLSAGLLARDTQYF.

The sample holds a few counts of this clonotype. The J gene is TRBJ2-7, the V gene TRBV20-1, with 11 bases lining up with TRBD2. CDR1 DFQATT and CDR2 SNEGSKA come from the germline V gene (reference sequence). Germline trimming cut 3 bases from V and 0 bases from J; bases unmatched to any gene: 4. The CDR3 has 15 amino acids. DNA for the CDR3: TGCAGTGCTAGTGCTAGCGGGGGGAACTCCTACGAGCAGTACTTC. It is translated as CSASASGGNSYEQYF.

The rearrangement joins TRBV12-3 or TRBV12-4 to TRBJ1-5; a possible D gene is TRBD1 (5 bases). The CDR3 contains 14 residues. The ends were cut back, 2 bases at V and 5 bases at J, with 10 bases in the middle. CDR3 sequence: CASSLWDGYQPQHF. The CDR3 DNA reads TGTGCCAGCAGTTTATGGGACGGGTATCAGCCCCAGCATTTT.

In this sample, this clonotype turned up a few times. The chain is built from TRBV5-5 and TRBJ2-5, with 8 bases that match TRBD1. The CDR3 runs to 16 residues. Germline V gene lookup returns CDR1 SGHKS and CDR2 YYEKEE (reference sequence). V dropped 2 bases and J dropped 4; count of bases not matched to a gene: 10. CDR3 residues: CASSLPGQEKGETQYF. CDR3 in DNA: TGTGCCAGCAGCTTACCGGGACAGGAGAAAGGAGAGACCCAGTACTTC.

In its sample, this clonotype was seen a few times. The J gene is TRBJ2-2, the V gene TRBV7-9; D is uncertain. The V end was cut by 3 bases, the J end by 0 bases, with 5 bases between. Germline CDR1 reads SEHNR; CDR2 reads FQNEAQ (reference sequence). This CDR3 comprises 14 residues. CDR3: CASSFRANTGELFF. CDR3 bases: TGTGCCAGCAGCTTTCGGGCGAACACCGGGGAGCTGTTTTTT. The complete variable domain, with remaining parts taken from reference TRBV7-9 and TRBJ2-2, reads DTGVSQNPRHKITKRGQNVTFRCDPISEHNRLYWYRQTLGQGPEFLTYFQNEAQLEKSRLLSDRFSAERPKGSFSTLEIQRTEQGDSAMYLCASSFRANTGELFFGEGSRLTVL.

The chain recombines TRBV7-2 with TRBJ2-1; 7 bases are a match to TRBD2. Germline V gives CDR1 SGHTA, CDR2 FQGNSA. The CDR3 loop spans 13 amino acids. Losses at the gene ends were 2 bases for V and 7 bases for J; bases not matched to a gene: 2. The CDR3 nucleotides are TGTGCCAGCAGCTTAATGGGGGGGAATGAGCAGTTCTTC. It specifies CASSLMGGNEQFF.

V gene TRBV11-2 combines with J gene TRBJ2-1; the match to TRBD2 covers 8 bases. V dropped 4 bases and J dropped 2; count of bases not matched to a gene: 7. Looked up from germline, CDR1 is SGHAT and CDR2 is FQNNGV. The CDR3 runs to 16 residues. CDR3: CASSSPGLVAYNEQFF. The CDR3 region has the DNA TGTGCCAGCAGCTCGCCGGGACTAGTAGCCTACAATGAGCAGTTCTTC.

The chain combines TRBV19 with TRBJ1-6; 7 nucleotides match TRBD1. With 6 bases clipped from V and 2 bases from J, the junction kept 7 bases outside the gene matches. The germline gives CDR1 LNHDA, CDR2 SQIVND (reference sequence). The CDR3 is made up of 16 amino acids. The CDR3 spells CASSLTGITYNSPLHF. CDR3 sequence (DNA): TGTGCCAGTAGCTTGACAGGGATTACCTATAATTCACCCCTCCACTTT.

This clonotype was counted only a few times. V is TRBV12-5 and J is TRBJ2-3; TRBD1 is a possible D gene (5 bases). Germline values: CDR1 LGHNT, CDR2 FRNRAP. The length of the CDR3 is 14 residues. Trimming shortened V by 5 bases and J by 2 bases, and 11 bases separated the two germline ends. The CDR3 is CASGQTGPTDTQYF. CDR3 in DNA: TGTGCTAGTGGTCAAACAGGTCCCACAGATACGCAGTATTTT. The entire variable domain, with the rest obtained from reference TRBV12-5 and TRBJ2-3, is as follows: DARVTQTPRHKVTEMGQEVTMRCQPILGHNTVFWYRQTMMQGLELLAYFRNRAPLDDSGMPKDRFSAEMPDATLATLKIQPSEPRDSAVYFCASGQTGPTDTQYFGPGTRLTVL.

This clonotype came up a few times. The chain joins TRBV6-6 to TRBJ2-1; the D is unclear. The CDR3 runs to 13 residues. The V and J ends lost 10 bases and 6 bases respectively, with 16 bases between them. CDR1 is MNHNY, CDR2 SVGAGI, per germline (reference sequence). CDR3 region: CAIQSRRTNEQFF. In DNA form, the CDR3 reads TGTGCCATCCAAAGTAGACGGACCAATGAGCAGTTCTTC.

This clonotype was seen only once. The chain uses TRBV5-1 and TRBJ1-1; 7 bases are a match to TRBD1. Germline lookup yields CDR1 SGHRS and CDR2 YFSETQ. The CDR3 totals 16 residues. Germline trimming cut 0 bases from V and 1 base from J; bases unmatched to any gene: 6. CDR3 sequence: CASSLAVTGRNTEAFF. The CDR3, as DNA: TGCGCCAGCAGCTTGGCAGTGACAGGGCGGAACACTGAAGCTTTCTTT.

This clonotype was detected a few times. The rearrangement links TRBV6-2 or TRBV6-3 to TRBJ1-2; 9 bases align to TRBD1. Unmatched junction bases numbered 11, after V lost 2 bases and J lost 4 bases. Germline V gene sequence: CDR1 MNHEY, CDR2 SVGEGT. This CDR3 has 17 residues. CDR3 in DNA: TGTGCCAGCAGTTACCAACCGCCGGGACAGGGAACCTATGGCTACACCTTC. Its protein is CASSYQPPGQGTYGYTF.

V is TRBV4-1 and J is TRBJ1-1, with TRBD1 identical over 8 bases. V was clipped by 4 bases and J by 5 bases; unmatched bases: 9. The germline gives CDR1 MGHRA, CDR2 YSYEKL. The CDR3 is made up of 15 amino acids. CDR3: CASSPSQGGLTEAFF. In nucleotides, the CDR3 is TGCGCCAGCAGCCCTTCACAGGGGGGATTAACTGAAGCTTTCTTT.

The sample holds a few counts of this clonotype. V usage is TRBV6-6 and J usage is TRBJ2-7; the D gene is possibly TRBD1 (7 bases). CDR1 MNHNY and CDR2 SVGAGI come from the germline V gene (reference sequence). V lost 7 bases to trimming and J lost 3 bases, with 13 bases between them. The CDR3 spans 13 residues. CDR3 nucleotide sequence: TGTGCCAGCAACCTTCAGGGGGGCTACGAGCAGTACTTC. Translation gives CASNLQGGYEQYF.

This clonotype was recorded a few times. The chain employs TRBV7-8 and TRBJ1-5, with no clear D. CDR1 is SGHVS and CDR2 is FQNEAQ in the germline V gene. The CDR3 totals 13 residues. V dropped 1 base and J dropped 9 bases, with 10 bases sitting between them. CDR3 coding DNA: TGTGCCAGCAGCTTAGAGTGGGTCTGGCCCCAGCATTTT. Residues: CASSLEWVWPQHF.

V usage is TRBV7-9 and J usage is TRBJ2-3, with unresolved D. Trimming stripped 7 bases from V and 0 bases from J, with 11 bases between. This CDR3 is 14 amino acids long. The germline gives CDR1 SEHNR, CDR2 FQNEAQ (reference sequence). CDR3 nucleotides: TGTGCCAGCAACAACCAGGCGAGCACAGATACGCAGTATTTT. The encoded protein is CASNNQASTDTQYF.

Sample share makes this clonotype medium-sized (0.01 to 0.1%). The CDR3: CASSAPGGGPPDRDTQYF. The CDR3 region has the DNA TGTGCCAGCAGCGCGCCCGGGGGGGGGCCCCCGGATCGGGATACGCAGTATTTT. The V call is TRBV7-2, the J call TRBJ2-3; 8 bases are shared with TRBD2. From germline, CDR1 is SGHTA and CDR2 FQGNSA. Losses at the gene ends were 5 bases for V and 6 bases for J; bases not matched to a gene: 19. The CDR3 contains 18 residues.

This clonotype was observed a few times. The chain is built from TRBV7-9 and TRBJ1-2; tentative D call: TRBD1 (5 bases). Trimming left V 5 bases short and J 0 bases short, with 13 bases between. The CDR3 is made up of 15 amino acids. Germline CDR1 SEHNR, CDR2 FQNEAQ (reference sequence). CDR3 region: CASSDRTYANYGYTF. The CDR3 DNA reads as TGTGCCAGCAGCGACCGGACATACGCTAACTATGGCTACACCTTC.